This TCR beta chain derives from a study of blood T cells in healthy people across ages. General study points: Older age went with lower TCR beta diversity per million T cells, in a roughly linear way.

Germline-derived CDR1 and CDR2 are DFQATT and SNEGSKA (reference sequence). The CDR3 consists of 12 residues. The trim removed 4 bases at V and 5 bases at J, leaving 3 bases unmatched. With a J-beta primer mix and a sample-barcoded 5' primer, a second PCR ran about 6 to 11 cycles. The study obtained at least 3 million CDR3-containing paired-end reads from every sample. TCRdb fed the 5' RACE reads into MiXCR, producing one record per CDR3 protein. Of roughly 680,000 distinct CDR3 sequences detected, around 52% appear once; the ten largest clones hold approximately 13%. This clonotype was counted at least ten times. What it binds is not known.

The sample consisted of blood. The source of this sequence is a woman older than 75 in good health. This chain joins TRBV20-1 and TRBJ2-5; 8 bases align to TRBD1. CDR3 residues: CSATRQGETQYF. In nucleotides, the CDR3 is TGCAGTGCTACCAGACAGGGGGAGACCCAGTACTTC.